The 11 T cell receptor beta chains given below trace back to one sample, sequenced in a study of blood T cell repertoires in COVID-19. The assay was immunoSEQ multiplex PCR, and TCRdb's table has in-frame clones only and misses some. The table has over 200,000 clones, more than 85% seen once; the top ten hold about 9.3%. The sample consisted of PBMCs or T cells enriched from blood (not recorded which). Every receptor here comes from a man aged 40-49 years who had recovered from COVID-19.

This rearrangement joins TRBV14 to TRBJ1-1, with 10 bases identical to TRBD1. The CDR3 covers 15 residues. The ends lost 4 bases at V and 11 bases at J; junction bases unmatched: 13. Per germline, CDR1 SGHDN and CDR2 FVKESK. As DNA, the CDR3 is TGTGCCAGCAGCCCCAGGAGTGGGACAGGGGTTCCGGCTTTCTTT. Encoded protein: CASSPRSGTGVPAFF. Supplemented by reference TRBV14 and TRBJ1-1, the full variable domain reads EAGVTQFPSHSVIEKGQTVTLRCDPISGHDNLYWYRRVMGKEIKFLLHFVKESKQDESGMPNNRFLAERTGGTYSTLKVQPAELEDSGVYFCASSPRSGTGVPAFFGQGTRLTVV.

The rearrangement joins TRBV6-5 to TRBJ2-2; TRBD2 might be the D (6 bases). Germline V gene lookup returns CDR1 MNHEY and CDR2 SVGAGI. The CDR3 is 14 residues long. V was pared by 7 bases and J by 0 bases, with 9 bases between. CDR3 loop: CASTGTSNTGELFF. The CDR3 bases are TGTGCCAGCACCGGGACTTCGAACACCGGGGAGCTGTTTTTT.

The rearrangement joins TRBV9 to TRBJ1-2; D may be TRBD1 (5 bases). This CDR3 is built from 14 residues. The V end lost 0 bases, the J end lost 2 bases, and 8 bases lay between the germline ends. CDR1 is SGDLS, CDR2 YYNGEE, per germline. CDR3 DNA sequence: TGTGCCAGCAGCGTAGGCGGGGGGAACTATGGCTACACCTTC. This sequence encodes CASSVGGGNYGYTF.

The chain uses TRBV7-2 and TRBJ2-7; D is possibly TRBD1 (5 bases). The CDR3 has 14 amino acids. The V end was cut by 7 bases, the J end by 1 base, with 14 bases between. Germline V CDR1 and CDR2: SGHTA, FQGNSA. The CDR3 region is CASNPKTVSYEQYF. CDR3 nucleotides: TGTGCCAGCAACCCAAAGACAGTATCCTACGAGCAGTACTTC. Combining the CDR3 with reference TRBV7-2 and TRBJ2-7 gives the whole variable domain GAGVSQSPSNKVTEKGKDVELRCDPISGHTALYWYRQSLGQGLEFLIYFQGNSAPDKSGLPSDRFSAERTGGSVSTLTIQRTQQEDSAVYLCASNPKTVSYEQYFGPGTRLTVT.

The chain recombines TRBV3-1 (or the pseudogene TRBV3-2) with TRBJ1-2; no definite D call. The CDR3 has 14 amino acids. With 4 bases removed from V and 0 bases from J, the gap between germline ends came to 9 bases. Germline V gene sequence: CDR1 LGHDT, CDR2 YNNKEL (reference sequence). In DNA, the CDR3 is TGTGCCAGCAGCCGGACCGGGACTAACTATGGCTACACCTTC. This codes for CASSRTGTNYGYTF.

The sample holds a few counts of this clone. The chain recombines TRBV10-3 with TRBJ1-1; the match to TRBD1 covers 8 bases. Germline V CDR1 and CDR2: ENHRY, SYGVKD. V lost 11 bases to trimming and J lost 4 bases; unmatched junction nucleotides: 9. The CDR3 has 13 residues. CDR3 DNA sequence: TGTGCCCTAAAGACAGGGGAGGCCACTGAAGCTTTCTTT. Protein product: CALKTGEATEAFF.

The chain has TRBV11-2 and TRBJ2-5, with D possibly being TRBD2 (6 bases). The CDR3 has 17 residues. The germline gives CDR1 SGHAT, CDR2 FQNNGV. V was trimmed by 3 bases and J by 4 bases, leaving 21 bases between them. CDR3 region: CASSFGGTRGNGETQYF. Here the CDR3 DNA reads TGTGCCAGCAGCTTCGGAGGCACGCGGGGAAACGGAGAGACCCAGTACTTC. The full variable domain, rest sourced from reference TRBV11-2 and TRBJ2-5, is EAGVAQSPRYKIIEKRQSVAFWCNPISGHATLYWYQQILGQGPKLLIQFQNNGVVDDSQLPKDRFSAERLKGVDSTLKIQPAKLEDSAVYLCASSFGGTRGNGETQYFGPGTRLLVL.

The CDR3 is CASSIETSVPYNEQFF. In DNA, the CDR3 is TGTGCCAGCAGCATAGAGACTAGCGTTCCATACAATGAGCAGTTCTTC. The gene calls are TRBV5-4 and TRBJ2-1, with TRBD2 matching over 8 bases. The CDR3 has 16 residues. Germline-derived CDR1 and CDR2 are SGHNT and YYREEE (reference sequence). V was pared by 4 bases and J by 4 bases, with 10 bases of the junction left unmatched.

The genes are TRBV9 and TRBJ1-2; a weak D match, TRBD1 (5 bases). Germline V gene data show CDR1 as SGDLS and CDR2 as YYNGEE. Trimming took 2 bases from V and 4 from J, leaving 18 bases between them. The CDR3 loop spans 16 amino acids. The CDR3 loop reads CASSVGADKGGYGYTF. DNA for the CDR3: TGTGCCAGCAGCGTTGGGGCTGACAAAGGTGGCTATGGCTACACCTTC. The complete variable domain, with remaining parts taken from reference TRBV9 and TRBJ1-2, reads DSGVTQTPKHLITATGQRVTLRCSPRSGDLSVYWYQQSLDQGLQFLIQYYNGEERAKGNILERFSAQQFPDLHSELNLSSLELGDSALYFCASSVGADKGGYGYTFGSGTRLTVV.

This chain connects TRBV6-5 to TRBJ2-1; no firm D call. Trimming stripped 6 bases from V and 8 bases from J, with 8 bases between. This CDR3 is 11 amino acids long. CDR1 and CDR2 from the germline V gene are MNHEY and SVGAGI. The CDR3 DNA reads TGTGCCAGCAGAGAGTTTCATGAGCAGTTCTTC. Translating gives CASREFHEQFF.

V and J are TRBV14 and TRBJ2-1; 13 bases align to TRBD2. The J segment lost 10 bases and the V segment lost 4 bases, leaving 19 bases of the junction unmatched. CDR3 length: 19 residues. Germline V gene sequence: CDR1 SGHDN, CDR2 FVKESK. The CDR3 spells CASSPSPGLAGVRYPEQFF. As DNA, the CDR3 is TGTGCCAGCAGCCCGTCCCCCGGACTAGCGGGGGTAAGGTATCCGGAGCAGTTCTTC.